These 25 T cell receptor beta chains originate from one sample sequenced in a study of blood T cell repertoires in COVID-19. Sequencing was performed with immunoSEQ multiplex PCR; in TCRdb, only in-frame clones are kept and a portion is missing. The profile covers around 250,000 clones, with about 80% appearing a single time and about 15% taken by the ten largest. Sequenced: PBMCs or T cells enriched from blood (not recorded which). These receptors originate from a man aged 40-49 years who had recovered from COVID-19.

The CDR3 loop is CASQTGGKPNEKLFF. Here the CDR3 DNA reads TGTGCCAGCCAAACCGGCGGCAAGCCTAATGAAAAACTGTTTTTT. The V and J genes are TRBV2 and TRBJ1-4; D remains ambiguous. Trimming cost V 8 bases and J 3 bases, with 16 bases left between them. CDR3 length equals 15 residues. Germline loops: CDR1 SNHLY, CDR2 FYNNEI.

By share, this clone ranks as medium-sized (0.01 to 0.1%). The chain has TRBV7-9 and TRBJ2-1; TRBD2 aligns across 8 bases. Germline assignment: CDR1 SEHNR and CDR2 FQNEAQ (reference sequence). The V and J ends lost 1 base and 9 bases, in that order; junction bases with no gene match: 8. The CDR3 runs 15 residues. The CDR3 is CASSLVRAGAGEQFF. The CDR3 DNA sequence: TGTGCCAGCAGCTTAGTTCGAGCGGGAGCGGGTGAGCAGTTCTTC.

CDR3 in amino acids: CASSQGGQGSQPQHF. The DNA for the CDR3 is TGTGCCAGCAGCCAAGGGGGACAGGGGTCTCAGCCCCAGCATTTT. The V and J genes are TRBV3-1 (or the pseudogene TRBV3-2) and TRBJ1-5, with TRBD1 matching 10 bases. Looked up from germline, CDR1 is LGHDT and CDR2 is YNNKEL (reference sequence). The CDR3 extends over 15 amino acids. Trimming removed 1 base from V and 6 bases from J; junction bases left unmatched: 3.

V is TRBV28 and J is TRBJ2-5, with D unresolved. The CDR3 covers 15 residues. Germline CDR1 and CDR2: MDHEN and SYDVKM. Trimming left V 3 bases short and J 7 bases short, with 18 bases between. The CDR3, as DNA: TGTGCCAGCAGTTTCCACGACATTGGGTTAGGGACCCAGTACTTC. Protein product: CASSFHDIGLGTQYF.

This clone was counted once. The chain joins TRBV3-1 (or the pseudogene TRBV3-2) to TRBJ2-5, with D possibly matching TRBD2 (6 bases). Germline-derived CDR1 and CDR2 are LGHDT and YNNKEL (reference sequence). CDR3 size: 15 residues. The ends were cut back, 5 bases at V and 7 bases at J, with 20 bases in the middle. In DNA, the CDR3 is TGTGCCAGCAGCTCAGATCGGGACTCCCGAGGGACCCAGTACTTC. Residues: CASSSDRDSRGTQYF.

This chain connects TRBV18 to TRBJ2-1; 14 bases map to TRBD2. J was trimmed by 7 bases and V by 4 bases; bases with no gene match: 9. The CDR3 contains 17 residues. CDR1 and CDR2 (germline): KGHSH, LQKENI. CDR3 loop: CASSLSGLAGVRNEQFF. CDR3 nucleotides: TGTGCCAGCTCACTATCGGGACTAGCGGGAGTTCGGAATGAGCAGTTCTTC. Full variable domain (remainder filled in from reference TRBV18 and TRBJ2-1): NAGVMQNPRHLVRRRGQEARLRCSPMKGHSHVYWYRQLPEEGLKFMVYLQKENIIDESGMPKERFSAEFPKEGPSILRIQQVVRGDSAAYFCASSLSGLAGVRNEQFFGPGTRLTVL.

V is TRBV30 and J is TRBJ1-1; 10 positions match TRBD1. Trimming cost V 1 base and J 4 bases; bases outside gene matches: 0. CDR1 is GTSNPN and CDR2 is SVGIG in the germline V gene (reference sequence). CDR3 length equals 13 residues. The CDR3 loop is CAWSGQGATEAFF. In DNA form, the CDR3 reads TGTGCCTGGAGTGGACAGGGGGCCACTGAAGCTTTCTTT.

This chain joins TRBV10-3 and TRBJ2-3; 8 nucleotides line up with TRBD2. Germline CDR1 and CDR2: ENHRY and SYGVKD. CDR3 length: 16 residues. The ends lost 6 bases at V and 0 bases at J; junction bases unmatched: 8. In DNA form, the CDR3 reads TGTGCCATCAGCGGCACCACTAGCGGTAGCACAGATACGCAGTATTTT. Translating it yields CAISGTTSGSTDTQYF.

V is TRBV2 and J is TRBJ1-5; 9 bases are a match to TRBD1. The V and J ends lost 6 bases and 4 bases, in that order; junction bases with no gene match: 7. Germline assignment: CDR1 SNHLY and CDR2 FYNNEI. This CDR3 contains 15 residues. CDR3 in amino acids: CASSPFGTGNQPQHF. CDR3 DNA sequence: TGTGCCAGCAGCCCGTTCGGGACAGGGAATCAGCCCCAGCATTTT.

The J gene is TRBJ2-1, the V gene TRBV14; 8 bases line up with TRBD1. The ends lost 4 bases at V and 2 bases at J; junction bases unmatched: 19. The germline CDR1 and CDR2 sequences are SGHDN and FVKESK. This CDR3 spans 20 amino acids. This CDR3 is CASSPPWLPSTGVPYNEQFF. The CDR3 DNA follows: TGTGCCAGCAGCCCCCCCTGGTTACCGTCGACAGGGGTCCCCTACAATGAGCAGTTCTTC.

This clone was observed once. V is TRBV29-1 and J is TRBJ2-1, with 9 bases aligning to TRBD2. V dropped 0 bases and J dropped 6; count of bases not matched to a gene: 6. The CDR3 runs to 15 residues. Germline V lookup: CDR1 SQVTM, CDR2 ANQGSEA. CDR3 bases: TGCAGCGTTGAAGAAGGGGGCGGGAGGGCCAATGAGCAGTTCTTC. It encodes CSVEEGGGRANEQFF.

This chain joins TRBV5-1 and TRBJ2-5; TRBD2 matches 13 bases. Germline assignment: CDR1 SGHRS and CDR2 YFSETQ. V gave up 4 bases and J gave up 4 bases; unmatched junction bases: 7. CDR3 length equals 16 residues. The CDR3 DNA is TGCGCCAGCAGCCCTGGACTAGCGGGGGTAGCAGAGACCCAGTACTTC. Protein product: CASSPGLAGVAETQYF.

This chain joins TRBV6-2 or TRBV6-3 and TRBJ2-1; the match to TRBD2 covers 9 bases. Per germline, CDR1 MNHEY and CDR2 SVGEGT. The V and J ends lost 0 bases and 8 bases, in that order; junction bases with no gene match: 11. This CDR3 spans 17 amino acids. The CDR3, as DNA: TGTGCCAGCAGTTACTCTATTCTAGCGGGACTTCACGATGAGCAGTTCTTC. This translates into CASSYSILAGLHDEQFF.

V usage is TRBV5-4 and J usage is TRBJ2-1; 7 bases agree with TRBD1. The CDR3 spans 13 residues. V shed 4 bases and J 6 bases; nucleotides not matched to a gene: 4. From germline, CDR1 is SGHNT and CDR2 YYREEE (reference sequence). The CDR3 spells CASSVGTANEQFF. The CDR3 DNA is TGTGCCAGCAGCGTAGGGACAGCCAATGAGCAGTTCTTC.

This chain joins TRBV6-2 or TRBV6-3 and TRBJ1-5, with 7 positions matching TRBD1. Germline lookup yields CDR1 MNHEY and CDR2 SVGEGT. The CDR3 is 16 residues long. The V and J ends lost 0 bases and 3 bases, in that order; junction bases with no gene match: 5. CDR3 region: CASSYSTGRSNQPQHF. DNA of the CDR3: TGTGCCAGCAGTTACTCGACAGGGAGGTCCAATCAGCCCCAGCATTTT.

The V and J genes are TRBV5-1 and TRBJ1-2; D is possibly TRBD1 (5 bases). V was cut by 3 bases and J by 8 bases, with 11 bases left in between. The CDR3 runs 12 residues. Looked up from germline, CDR1 is SGHRS and CDR2 is YFSETQ. DNA for the CDR3: TGCGCCAGCAGCTACCAGGGAGGAGGCTACACCTTC. Translated, it gives CASSYQGGGYTF.

The chain links TRBV5-1 to TRBJ2-1; 7 nucleotides align to TRBD1. The junction had 13 bases not matched to a gene; V was cut back by 4 bases and J by 6 bases. CDR1 SGHRS and CDR2 YFSETQ come from the germline V gene. This CDR3 has 16 residues. The CDR3 is CASSQEEQGRSNEQFF. CDR3 DNA: TGCGCCAGCAGCCAAGAGGAACAGGGGAGAAGCAATGAGCAGTTCTTC.

The V gene is TRBV6-2 or TRBV6-3, the J gene TRBJ2-3; 10 nucleotides line up with TRBD2. Germline V gene lookup returns CDR1 MNHEY and CDR2 SVGEGT. Losses at the gene ends were 2 bases for V and 6 bases for J; bases not matched to a gene: 5. The CDR3 runs to 15 residues. CDR3 in DNA: TGTGCCAGCAGTTACCCCCAGCGGGGGGGGGATACGCAGTATTTT. It yields the protein CASSYPQRGGDTQYF.

The J gene is TRBJ2-5, the V gene TRBV5-1; D is possibly TRBD2 (5 bases). CDR1 and CDR2 (germline): SGHRS, YFSETQ. V dropped 0 bases and J dropped 4 bases, with 16 bases sitting between them. This CDR3 spans 16 amino acids. The CDR3: CASSLAVGVRAETQYF. CDR3 DNA sequence: TGCGCCAGCAGCTTGGCGGTGGGAGTTCGGGCAGAGACCCAGTACTTC.

This clone was detected many times. The rearrangement uses TRBV19 and TRBJ1-5, with D possibly matching TRBD1 (6 bases). The CDR3 is 15 amino acids. V lost 6 bases and J 11 bases, leaving 23 bases between the germline ends. Germline V gene sequence: CDR1 LNHDA, CDR2 SQIVND (reference sequence). The CDR3 DNA reads as TGTGCCAGTAGACCCGACAGGTCACCATTATCAGCCCAGCATTTT. It translates to CASRPDRSPLSAQHF. Full variable domain (missing parts from reference TRBV19 and TRBJ1-5): DGGITQSPKYLFRKEGQNVTLSCEQNLNHDAMYWYRQDPGQGLRLIYYSQIVNDFQKGDIAEGYSVSREKKESFPLTVTSAQKNPTAFYLCASRPDRSPLSAQHFGDGTRLSIL.

The chain recombines TRBV6-1 with TRBJ2-3, with 9 bases aligning to TRBD2. After removal of 0 bases from V and 2 bases from J, the junction contained 6 bases not matched to a gene. The CDR3 consists of 17 residues. Per germline, CDR1 MNHNS and CDR2 SASEGT. In nucleotides, the CDR3 is TGTGCCAGCAGTGAAGCTGTGACTAGCGGCTTCACAGATACGCAGTATTTT. This translates into CASSEAVTSGFTDTQYF.

The chain has TRBV5-1 and TRBJ1-3; 8 bases line up with TRBD1. Germline V CDR1 and CDR2: SGHRS, YFSETQ. With 4 bases clipped from V and 4 bases from J, the junction kept 7 bases outside the gene matches. The CDR3 contains 15 residues. The CDR3: CASSTTRQGGNTIYF. The CDR3 DNA follows: TGCGCCAGCAGCACAACTCGACAGGGGGGAAACACCATATATTTT.

In its sample, this clone was seen a few times. This rearrangement joins TRBV30 to TRBJ2-2; D is perhaps TRBD1 (6 bases). Germline CDR1 and CDR2: GTSNPN and SVGIG (reference sequence). This CDR3 has 17 residues. V was cut by 0 bases and J by 6 bases, with 20 bases left in between. The CDR3 region is CAWSVQGALYWAGELFF. CDR3 bases: TGTGCCTGGAGTGTACAGGGAGCCTTGTACTGGGCCGGGGAGCTGTTTTTT.

The chain joins TRBV3-1 (or the pseudogene TRBV3-2) to TRBJ1-6; a possible D gene is TRBD1 (6 bases). V dropped 6 bases and J dropped 7 bases, with 16 bases sitting between them. Germline loops: CDR1 LGHDT, CDR2 YNNKEL (reference sequence). This CDR3 has 15 residues. The CDR3 sequence is CASSPRGIQNSPLHF. CDR3 sequence (DNA): TGTGCCAGCAGTCCCAGGGGTATCCAGAATTCACCCCTCCACTTT.

V is TRBV20-1 and J is TRBJ1-6; no clear D. This CDR3 comprises 14 residues. Between the trimmed V and J ends, which lost 6 bases and 0 bases, there was a span of 9 bases. Germline V CDR1 and CDR2: DFQATT, SNEGSKA (reference sequence). The CDR3 loop is CSASSSSYNSPLHF. The CDR3 DNA reads TGCAGTGCGAGTTCGAGCTCCTATAATTCACCCCTCCACTTT.